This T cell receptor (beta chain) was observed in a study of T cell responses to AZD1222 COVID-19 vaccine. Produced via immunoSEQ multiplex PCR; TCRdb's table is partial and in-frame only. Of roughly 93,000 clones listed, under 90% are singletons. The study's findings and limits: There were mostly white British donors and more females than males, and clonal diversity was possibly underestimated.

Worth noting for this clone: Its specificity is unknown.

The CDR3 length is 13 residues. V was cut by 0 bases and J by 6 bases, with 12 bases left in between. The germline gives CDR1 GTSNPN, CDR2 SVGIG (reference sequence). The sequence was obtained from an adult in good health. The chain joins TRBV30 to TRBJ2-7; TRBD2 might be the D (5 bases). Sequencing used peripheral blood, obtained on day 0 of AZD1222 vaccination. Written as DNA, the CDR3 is TGTGCCTGGAGTGTACGGGGTGCCGGCGAGCAGTACTTC. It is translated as CAWSVRGAGEQYF.